This T cell receptor beta chain was recorded in a study of T cell changes during pregnancy in multiple sclerosis. The method was immunoSEQ multiplex PCR; TCRdb's version includes in-frame clones alone and lacks a portion of them. Seen here are about 77,000 clones, 89% observed once, and the top ten hold over 1.5%. The CDR3 runs to 16 residues. V lost 5 bases, J lost 3 bases, and 10 bases stayed unmatched. Germline-derived CDR1 and CDR2 are LNHDA and SQIVND (reference sequence). The sequence was collected from a female donor with multiple sclerosis, enrolled in a pregnancy study. This chain connects TRBV19 to TRBJ1-1; 9 bases are shared with TRBD1. The sample consisted of peripheral blood, taken before pregnancy. For the CDR3, the DNA is TGTGCCAGTAGTGCCCGGACAGGGGTTCCAGACACTGAAGCTTTCTTT. Its translation is CASSARTGVPDTEAFF.